This TCR beta chain was captured in a study of T cell responses to AZD1222 COVID-19 vaccine. The method was immunoSEQ multiplex PCR; TCRdb's version includes in-frame clones alone and lacks a portion of them. This sample has some 110,000 clones, with 75% to 90% found just once. With 6 bases removed from V and 5 bases from J, the gap between germline ends came to 14 bases. The CDR3 has 13 amino acids. Germline V gene lookup returns CDR1 SGHKS and CDR2 YYEKEE (reference sequence). The chain couples TRBV5-5 to TRBJ1-2, with a possible D match to TRBD1 (5 bases). The input for sequencing was peripheral blood, taken on day 0 of AZD1222 vaccination. This TCR derives from an adult in good health. CDR3 coding DNA: TGTGCCAGCATTCCGACCGGGGCATATGGCTACACCTTC. It codes for CASIPTGAYGYTF.